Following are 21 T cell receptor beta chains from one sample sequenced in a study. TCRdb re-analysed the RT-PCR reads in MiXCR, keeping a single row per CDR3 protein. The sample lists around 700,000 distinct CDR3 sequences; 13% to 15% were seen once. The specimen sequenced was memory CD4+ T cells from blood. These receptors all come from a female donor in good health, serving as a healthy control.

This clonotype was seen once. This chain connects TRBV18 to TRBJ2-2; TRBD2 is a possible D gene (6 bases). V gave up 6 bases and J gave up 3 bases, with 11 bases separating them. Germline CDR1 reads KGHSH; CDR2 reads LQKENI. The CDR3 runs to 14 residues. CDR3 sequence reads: CASSGGFYTGELFF. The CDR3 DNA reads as TGTGCCAGCTCCGGAGGGTTCTACACCGGGGAGCTGTTTTTT.

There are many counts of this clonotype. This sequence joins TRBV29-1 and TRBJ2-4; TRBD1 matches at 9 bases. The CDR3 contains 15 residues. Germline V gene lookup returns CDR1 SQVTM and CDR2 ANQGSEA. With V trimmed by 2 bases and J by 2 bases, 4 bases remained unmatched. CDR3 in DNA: TGCAGCGTTGAAAAGGGGACAGGGTCCAAAAACATTCAGTACTTC. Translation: CSVEKGTGSKNIQYF.

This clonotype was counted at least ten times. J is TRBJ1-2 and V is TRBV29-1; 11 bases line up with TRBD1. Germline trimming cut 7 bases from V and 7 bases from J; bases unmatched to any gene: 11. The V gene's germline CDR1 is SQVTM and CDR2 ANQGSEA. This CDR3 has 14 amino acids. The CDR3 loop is CSAKSGTGGTGYTF. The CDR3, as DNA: TGCAGCGCCAAATCCGGGACAGGGGGAACTGGCTACACCTTC.

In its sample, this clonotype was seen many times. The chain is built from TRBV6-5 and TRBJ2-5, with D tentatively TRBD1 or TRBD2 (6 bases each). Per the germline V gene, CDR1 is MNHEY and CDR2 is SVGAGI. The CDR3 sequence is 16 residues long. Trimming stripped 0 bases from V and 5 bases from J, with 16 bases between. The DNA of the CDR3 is TGTGCCAGCAGTTACTCGAGGGGGGCAGGGATTGAGACCCAGTACTTC. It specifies CASSYSRGAGIETQYF.

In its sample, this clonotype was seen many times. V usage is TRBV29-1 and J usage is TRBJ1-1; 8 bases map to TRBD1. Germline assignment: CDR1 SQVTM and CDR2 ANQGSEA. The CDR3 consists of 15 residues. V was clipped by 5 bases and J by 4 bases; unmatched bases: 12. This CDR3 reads CSVLPKTGAGTEAFF. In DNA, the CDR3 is TGCAGCGTTTTGCCTAAGACAGGGGCGGGCACTGAAGCTTTCTTT.

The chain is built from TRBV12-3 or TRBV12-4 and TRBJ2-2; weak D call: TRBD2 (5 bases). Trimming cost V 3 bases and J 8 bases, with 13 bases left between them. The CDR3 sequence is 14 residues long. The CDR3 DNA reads TGTGCCAGCAGTTTGAACAGCGGAATGGGGGAGCTGTTTTTT. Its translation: CASSLNSGMGELFF.

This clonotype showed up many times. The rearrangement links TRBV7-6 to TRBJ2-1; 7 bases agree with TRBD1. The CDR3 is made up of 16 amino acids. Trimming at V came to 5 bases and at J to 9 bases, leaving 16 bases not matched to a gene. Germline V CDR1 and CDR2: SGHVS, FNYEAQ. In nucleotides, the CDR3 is TGTGCCAGCAGCCGCCGGACAGGCCCTCTTTATGGTGAGCAGTTCTTC. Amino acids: CASSRRTGPLYGEQFF.

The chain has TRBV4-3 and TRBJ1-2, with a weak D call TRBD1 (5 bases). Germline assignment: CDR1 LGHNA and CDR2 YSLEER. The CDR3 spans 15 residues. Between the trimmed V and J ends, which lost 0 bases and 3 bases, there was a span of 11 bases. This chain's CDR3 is CASSQDGQGHYGYTF. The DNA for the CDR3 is TGCGCCAGCAGCCAAGATGGCCAGGGACACTATGGCTACACCTTC.

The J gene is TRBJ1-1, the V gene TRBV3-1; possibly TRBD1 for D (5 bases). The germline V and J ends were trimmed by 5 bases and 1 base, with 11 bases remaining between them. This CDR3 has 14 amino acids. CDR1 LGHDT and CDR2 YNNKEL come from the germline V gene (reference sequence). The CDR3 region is CASSWGSQNTEAFF. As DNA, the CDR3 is TGTGCCAGCAGCTGGGGGTCACAGAACACTGAAGCTTTCTTT. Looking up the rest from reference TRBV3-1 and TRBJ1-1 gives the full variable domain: DTAVSQTPKYLVTQMGNDKSIKCEQNLGHDTMYWYKQDSKKFLKIMFSYNNKELIINETVPNRFSPKSPDKAHLNLHINSLELGDSAVYFCASSWGSQNTEAFFGQGTRLTVV.

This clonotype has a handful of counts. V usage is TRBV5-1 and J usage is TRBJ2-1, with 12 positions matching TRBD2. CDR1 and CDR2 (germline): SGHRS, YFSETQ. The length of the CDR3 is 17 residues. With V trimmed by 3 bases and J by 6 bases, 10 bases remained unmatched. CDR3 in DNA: TGCGCCAGCAGCTCCCACCCTTCTAGCGGGAGGGCCAATGAGCAGTTCTTC. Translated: CASSSHPSSGRANEQFF.

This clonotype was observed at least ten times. The CDR3 sequence is CASTLGQLNQPQHF. The CDR3 DNA follows: TGTGCCAGCACCCTAGGGCAGCTCAATCAGCCCCAGCATTTT. This chain connects TRBV5-5 to TRBJ1-5; D uncertain. V was clipped by 6 bases and J by 3 bases, with 13 bases between them. The CDR3 is 14 residues long. Germline V gene lookup returns CDR1 SGHKS and CDR2 YYEKEE (reference sequence).

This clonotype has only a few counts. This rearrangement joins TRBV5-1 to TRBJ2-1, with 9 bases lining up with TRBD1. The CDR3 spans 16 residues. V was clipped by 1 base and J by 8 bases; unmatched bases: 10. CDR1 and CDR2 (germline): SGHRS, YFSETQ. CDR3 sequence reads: CASSLNPGTGIYEQFF. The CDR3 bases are TGCGCCAGCAGCTTGAATCCCGGGACAGGGATCTATGAGCAGTTCTTC.

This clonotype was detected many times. The CDR3 loop is CASSQDRGGSTDTQYF. The CDR3 DNA reads as TGTGCCAGCAGCCAAGATAGGGGGGGTAGCACAGATACGCAGTATTTT. The chain combines TRBV4-2 with TRBJ2-3; maybe TRBD2 (7 bases). V was shortened by 0 bases and J by 0 bases, with 10 bases between the two germline ends. This CDR3 has 16 amino acids. The germline V gene has CDR1 LGHNA and CDR2 YNFKEQ.

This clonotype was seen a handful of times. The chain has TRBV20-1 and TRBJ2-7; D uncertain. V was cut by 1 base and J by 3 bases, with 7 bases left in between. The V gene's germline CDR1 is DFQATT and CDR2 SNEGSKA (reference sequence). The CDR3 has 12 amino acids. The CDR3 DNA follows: TGCAGTGCTAGAGGTTACGGCTACGAGCAGTACTTC. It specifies CSARGYGYEQYF.

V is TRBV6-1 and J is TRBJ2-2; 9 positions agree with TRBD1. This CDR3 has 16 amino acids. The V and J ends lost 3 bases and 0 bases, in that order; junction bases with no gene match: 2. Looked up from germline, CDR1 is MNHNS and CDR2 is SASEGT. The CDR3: CASSDRTGANTGELFF. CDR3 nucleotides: TGTGCCAGCAGTGACCGGACAGGGGCGAACACCGGGGAGCTGTTTTTT.

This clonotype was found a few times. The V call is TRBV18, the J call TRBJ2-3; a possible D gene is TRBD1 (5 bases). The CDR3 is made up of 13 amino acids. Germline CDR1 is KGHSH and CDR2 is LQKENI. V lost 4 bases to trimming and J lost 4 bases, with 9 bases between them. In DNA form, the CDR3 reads TGTGCCAGCTCACGCTCAGGGCCAGATACGCAGTATTTT. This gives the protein CASSRSGPDTQYF.

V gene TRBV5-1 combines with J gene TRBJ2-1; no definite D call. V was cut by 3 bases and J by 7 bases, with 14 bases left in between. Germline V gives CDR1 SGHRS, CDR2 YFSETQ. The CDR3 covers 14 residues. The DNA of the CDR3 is TGCGCCAGCAGCTCTAACCAACCGAGGAATGAGCAGTTCTTC. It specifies CASSSNQPRNEQFF.

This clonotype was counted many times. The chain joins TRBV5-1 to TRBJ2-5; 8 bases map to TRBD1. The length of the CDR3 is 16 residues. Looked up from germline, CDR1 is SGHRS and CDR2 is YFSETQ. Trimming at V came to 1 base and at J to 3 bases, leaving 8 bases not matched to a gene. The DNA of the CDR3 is TGCGCCAGCAGCTTGAGTCCAGGGGGCGTGAAAGAGACCCAGTACTTC. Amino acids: CASSLSPGGVKETQYF.

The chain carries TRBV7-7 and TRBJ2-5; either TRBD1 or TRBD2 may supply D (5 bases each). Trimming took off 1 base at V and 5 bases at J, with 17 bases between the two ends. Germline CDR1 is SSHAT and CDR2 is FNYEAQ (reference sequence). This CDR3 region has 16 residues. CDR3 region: CASSLGGSRGFETQYF. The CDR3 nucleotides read TGTGCCAGCAGCTTAGGGGGCTCCCGGGGTTTTGAGACCCAGTACTTC.

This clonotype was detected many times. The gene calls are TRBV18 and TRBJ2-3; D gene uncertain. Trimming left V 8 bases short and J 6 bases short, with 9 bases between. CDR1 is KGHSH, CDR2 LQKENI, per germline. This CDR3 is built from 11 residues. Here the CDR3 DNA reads TGTGCCAGCAGCCCCCTGGATACGCAGTATTTT. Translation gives CASSPLDTQYF.

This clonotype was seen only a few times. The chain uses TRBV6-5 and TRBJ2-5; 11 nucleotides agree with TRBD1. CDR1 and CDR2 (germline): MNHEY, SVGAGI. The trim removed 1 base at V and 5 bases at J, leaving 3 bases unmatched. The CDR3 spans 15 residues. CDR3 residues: CASSYWGTGGETQYF. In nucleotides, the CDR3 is TGTGCCAGCAGTTACTGGGGGACAGGGGGGGAGACCCAGTACTTC.